This T cell receptor (beta chain) was identified during a study of beta chain features in type 1 diabetes. This CDR3 spans 15 amino acids. V lost 7 bases to trimming and J lost 0 bases, with 14 bases between them. The germline V gene encodes CDR1 SGHNT and CDR2 YENEEA. Study-wide results and caveats: Researchers report that Type 1 diabetes patients had moderately but significantly shorter TCRB CDR3s across all four CD4+ subsets. Insertions at VDJ junctions were less frequent in type 1 diabetes patients. These patients also deleted more nucleotides at the same junctions. Patients showed naive, central memory and Treg TCRB repertoires that appeared more similar than those of healthy donors.

Comments on this clone: No antigen is known for it.

Every bit of the isolated RNA underwent reverse transcription, so sequencing read expressed TCRB transcripts. Reads from naive, central memory and regulatory T cell samples averaged roughly 3.8 million. Clones were read by immunoSEQ multiplex PCR, and TCRdb kept only the in-frame ones, dropping some. The top ten clones hold 0.013% to 0.015% of a sample with a few hundred thousand clones, 13% of them seen once. The sequenced sample consisted of naive CD4+ T cells from blood. The chain recombines TRBV11-3 with TRBJ2-3; a weak D match, TRBD1 (6 bases). The TCR sequence derives from a woman in her late teens or twenties with type 1 diabetes. The CDR3 coding sequence is TGTGCCAGCATGGGGGCCCTGATGAGCACAGATACGCAGTATTTT. Protein sequence: CASMGALMSTDTQYF.